The clone carrying this T cell receptor beta chain has a single count. Generated by immunoSEQ multiplex PCR, the TCRdb table keeps only in-frame clones and is missing some. In the table there are around 60,000 clones, about 89% of which are singletons. The data originate from a study of T cell changes during pregnancy in multiple sclerosis. The CDR3 is made up of 16 amino acids. Germline V gene data show CDR1 as SGHVS and CDR2 as FQNEAQ. The V end was cut by 5 bases, the J end by 0 bases, with 15 bases between. This clonotype was sampled from a female donor with multiple sclerosis, enrolled in a pregnancy study. The sequenced sample was peripheral blood, obtained in the first trimester of pregnancy. This chain links TRBV7-8 with TRBJ2-3; TRBD2 is a possible D gene (6 bases). The CDR3 sequence: CASSPFSGTSTDTQYF. Written as DNA, the CDR3 is TGTGCCAGCAGCCCCTTTAGCGGTACTAGCACAGATACGCAGTATTTT.